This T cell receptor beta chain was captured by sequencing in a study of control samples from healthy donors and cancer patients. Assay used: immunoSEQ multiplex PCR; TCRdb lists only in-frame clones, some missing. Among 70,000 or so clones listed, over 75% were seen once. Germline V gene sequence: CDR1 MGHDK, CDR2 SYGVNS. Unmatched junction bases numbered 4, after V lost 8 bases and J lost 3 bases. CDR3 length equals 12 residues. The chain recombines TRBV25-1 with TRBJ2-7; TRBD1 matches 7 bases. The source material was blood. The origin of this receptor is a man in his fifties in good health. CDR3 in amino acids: CASPGTVYEQYF. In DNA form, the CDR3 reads TGTGCCAGCCCCGGGACAGTCTACGAGCAGTACTTC.